This T cell receptor (beta chain) was sequenced during a study of T-cell reconstitution after alpha-beta-depleted transplantation in children. Findings and caveats of the study: Expanded clones from the graft, numbering several hundred, reportedly supplied alpha-beta T cells about two months after transplant. Most T-cell counts and diversity one year after the transplant came from T cells that were newly produced. Diversity of TCRbeta at day 60 was high in some patients, arising from surviving recipient T cells and thymic progenitors.

The TCRbeta library incorporated unique molecular identifiers. TCRdb re-derived calls from the PCR reads in MiXCR, one entry per CDR3 protein. The table shows about 200,000 distinct CDR3 sequences, with approximately 8.4% occurring only once. This clonotype was seen a few times. The antigen is undetermined. V gave up 3 bases and J gave up 1 base, with 18 bases separating them. Germline-derived CDR1 and CDR2 are SGHTA and FQGTGA. The CDR3 extends over 17 amino acids. Specimen: PBMCs, mostly from graft donor cells, collected 360 days after TCRalphabeta/CD19-depleted stem cell transplant. The TCR sequence derives from a male patient between 2 and 15 years old who had a stem cell transplant for acute myeloid leukemia, so the T cells may come from the graft donor. The gene calls are TRBV7-3 and TRBJ1-1; possibly TRBD1 for D (5 bases). The CDR3 nucleotides are TGTGCCAGCAGCTTGGGCCGCAGAGACAGAAGGAACACTGAAGCTTTCTTT. Translation: CASSLGRRDRRNTEAFF.